This T cell receptor (beta chain) was captured by sequencing in a study of blood T cell repertoires in COVID-19. At the level of the study: T cells, B-cell-depleted T cells, or PBMCs supplied cDNA or gDNA.

Original methodology: Reference gene primer amplification yielded estimated nucleated cell counts. Only in-frame clones appear in the TCRdb table, and some are missing; sequencing was by immunoSEQ multiplex PCR. Clone size and V and J calls were adopted from that table, with D and trimming inferred from the DNA. Among about 52,000 clones listed, over 65% were seen once. A Seattle source enrolled patients during active infection and followed them longitudinally. Germline loops: CDR1 ENHRY, CDR2 SYGVKD. The V and J ends lost 3 bases and 5 bases, in that order; junction bases with no gene match: 4. The CDR3 is made up of 16 amino acids.

The source material was peripheral blood. This TCR was recovered from an elderly man with COVID-19, enrolled during active disease. The V call is TRBV10-3, the J call TRBJ1-6; TRBD1 agrees at 10 bases. This chain's CDR3 is CAISDPGQGDNSPLHF. In DNA form, the CDR3 reads TGTGCCATCAGTGACCCAGGACAGGGGGATAATTCACCCCTCCACTTT.